The rows below give T cell receptor beta chains drawn from one sample of a study of blood T cell repertoires in COVID-19. Method: immunoSEQ multiplex PCR; TCRdb's copy keeps in-frame clones and lacks some. The table records 110,000 or so clones, approximately 87% of them present only once. Sequenced input: peripheral blood. All receptors come from a woman in her 50s with acute or convalescent COVID-19. CDR3s include the opening cysteine and the closing phenylalanine or tryptophan. Fields, in order: clone size, D gene, V gene, J gene, CDR3 DNA, CDR3 protein. A D gene is named only where the DNA matches it firmly. Where a row states a size, it is once, few, many or the class of an expanded clone; other rows omit it.

clone_size: -
d_call: TRBD1
v_call: TRBV7-9
j_call: TRBJ1-2
cdr3_nt: TGTGCCAGCAGCCGGACAGGGGATCGAGGGGGGCTCTATGGCTACACCTTC
cdr3_aa: CASSRTGDRGGLYGYTF

clone_size: -
d_call: TRBD1
v_call: TRBV6-5
j_call: TRBJ2-7
cdr3_nt: TGTGCCAGCAGGCCTGACAGGGAGTTCTCCTACGAGCAGTACTTC
cdr3_aa: CASRPDREFSYEQYF

clone_size: -
d_call: -
v_call: TRBV27
j_call: TRBJ1-2
cdr3_nt: TGTGCCAGCAGGGTCGGGGCAGGGGATAACTATGGCTACACCTTC
cdr3_aa: CASRVGAGDNYGYTF

clone_size: -
d_call: -
v_call: TRBV11-3
j_call: TRBJ1-1
cdr3_nt: TGTGCCAGCAGCCCCCGAGGGCACTCCACTGAAGCTTTCTTT
cdr3_aa: CASSPRGHSTEAFF

clone_size: -
d_call: -
v_call: TRBV28
j_call: TRBJ1-1
cdr3_nt: TGTGCCAGCAGTACTTACTTCGTCCGAACTTCGTCTAAAAGGGGGACTGAAGCTTTCTTT
cdr3_aa: CASSTYFVRTSSKRGTEAFF

clone_size: -
d_call: TRBD2
v_call: TRBV7-2
j_call: TRBJ2-7
cdr3_nt: TGTGCCAGCAGCTTAGATGGCGGGGGGGCATTCGAGCAGTACTTC
cdr3_aa: CASSLDGGGAFEQYF

clone_size: -
d_call: TRBD1
v_call: TRBV6-6
j_call: TRBJ1-2
cdr3_nt: TGTGCCAGCAGTTACTCGACAGGGGGTGGCTACACCTTC
cdr3_aa: CASSYSTGGGYTF

clone_size: -
d_call: TRBD2
v_call: TRBV2
j_call: TRBJ2-3
cdr3_nt: TGTGCCAGCAGCCTTAGCGGGGGCTTCACAGATACGCAGTATTTT
cdr3_aa: CASSLSGGFTDTQYF

clone_size: -
d_call: -
v_call: TRBV3-1/TRBV3-2
j_call: TRBJ1-2
cdr3_nt: TGTGCCAGCAGCCAAGACCCAGGGGAGCCCTATCGAGGCTACACCTTC
cdr3_aa: CASSQDPGEPYRGYTF

clone_size: -
d_call: -
v_call: TRBV11-2
j_call: TRBJ1-1
cdr3_nt: TGTGCCAGCAGCTACACAGGGAACACTGAAGCTTTCTTT
cdr3_aa: CASSYTGNTEAFF

clone_size: -
d_call: TRBD2
v_call: TRBV27
j_call: TRBJ2-1
cdr3_nt: TGTGCCAGCATGCTCGGGACTAGCGGGACCCGAGGGCAGTTCTTC
cdr3_aa: CASMLGTSGTRGQFF

clone_size: -
d_call: -
v_call: TRBV11-2
j_call: TRBJ1-2
cdr3_nt: TGTGCCAGCAGCTTAGGGCAGGGCTATGGCTACACCTTC
cdr3_aa: CASSLGQGYGYTF

clone_size: -
d_call: -
v_call: TRBV19
j_call: TRBJ2-2
cdr3_nt: TGTGCCAGTACTCCCCTCAGACAGACCGGGGAGCTGTTTTTT
cdr3_aa: CASTPLRQTGELFF

clone_size: -
d_call: -
v_call: TRBV19
j_call: TRBJ2-2
cdr3_nt: TGTGCCAGTAATACAGGGCAGAACACCGGGGAGCTGTTTTTT
cdr3_aa: CASNTGQNTGELFF

clone_size: -
d_call: -
v_call: TRBV3-1/TRBV3-2
j_call: TRBJ2-4
cdr3_nt: TGTGCCAGCAGCCAAGGCGCGGCAGGGCCGAAAAACATTCAGTACTTC
cdr3_aa: CASSQGAAGPKNIQYF

clone_size: -
d_call: -
v_call: TRBV2
j_call: TRBJ2-7
cdr3_nt: TGTGCCAGCAGTGTAGGAGGAGGGGAGCAGTACTTC
cdr3_aa: CASSVGGGEQYF

clone_size: -
d_call: -
v_call: TRBV11-2
j_call: TRBJ2-7
cdr3_nt: TGTGCCAGCACCATGGCCATGGCTAGCTACGAGCAGTACTTC
cdr3_aa: CASTMAMASYEQYF

clone_size: -
d_call: TRBD2
v_call: TRBV7-9
j_call: TRBJ2-1
cdr3_nt: TGTGCCCCTAGCGGGCCTATCTCCTACAATGAGCAGTTCTTC
cdr3_aa: CAPSGPISYNEQFF

clone_size: -
d_call: -
v_call: TRBV7-3
j_call: TRBJ2-2
cdr3_nt: TGTGCCAGCAGCTTAAACAGAGCCACCGGGGAGCTGTTTTTT
cdr3_aa: CASSLNRATGELFF

clone_size: -
d_call: -
v_call: TRBV2
j_call: TRBJ2-7
cdr3_nt: TGTGCCAGCAACCCCCTGGAGCCTCCCTCCTACGAGCAGTACTTC
cdr3_aa: CASNPLEPPSYEQYF

clone_size: -
d_call: -
v_call: TRBV11-2
j_call: TRBJ1-6
cdr3_nt: TGTGCCAGCAGCGACGAACAGGGTGATAATTCACCCCTCCACTTT
cdr3_aa: CASSDEQGDNSPLHF

clone_size: few
d_call: -
v_call: TRBV6-2/TRBV6-3
j_call: TRBJ1-5
cdr3_nt: TGTGCCAGCAGTTACTTGGGGACGGGGGAGCATCAGCCCCAGCATTTT
cdr3_aa: CASSYLGTGEHQPQHF

clone_size: -
d_call: -
v_call: TRBV30
j_call: TRBJ1-1
cdr3_nt: TGTGCCTGGATGCGACATATGAACACTGAAGCTTTCTTT
cdr3_aa: CAWMRHMNTEAFF